The 32 T cell receptor beta chains in this list originate from one sample, sequenced in a study of blood T cell repertoires in COVID-19. Using immunoSEQ multiplex PCR, the repertoire was profiled, and TCRdb retains in-frame clones only, with some absent. The table has around 200,000 clones, 78% seen once. The sequenced material came from peripheral blood. These receptors were collected from a woman older than 75 with active or convalescent COVID-19.

In nucleotides, the CDR3 is TGTGCCAGCAGTGAATTGGGGACCGCGGGGACCACTGAAGCTTTCTTT. Its protein product is CASSELGTAGTTEAFF. The V gene is TRBV25-1, the J gene TRBJ1-1, with D maybe TRBD1 (5 bases). Germline CDR1 reads MGHDK; CDR2 reads SYGVNS. Trimming pared 1 base from V and 4 bases from J, leaving 16 bases between. The CDR3 spans 16 residues. Looking up the rest from reference TRBV25-1 and TRBJ1-1 gives the full variable domain: EADIYQTPRYLVIGTGKKITLECSQTMGHDKMYWYQQDPGMELHLIHYSYGVNSTEKGDLSSESTVSRIRTEHFPLTLESARPSHTSQYLCASSELGTAGTTEAFFGQGTRLTVV.

V and J are TRBV4-3 and TRBJ2-3, with D tentatively TRBD2 (5 bases). Germline-derived CDR1 and CDR2 are LGHNA and YSLEER. The CDR3 has 20 residues. Trimming shortened V by 0 bases and J by 0 bases, and 22 bases separated the two germline ends. The CDR3 spells CASSQEPPRTSHASTDTQYF. CDR3 nucleotide sequence: TGCGCCAGCAGCCAAGAACCACCTAGGACTTCCCACGCTAGCACAGATACGCAGTATTTT.

This chain links TRBV28 with TRBJ1-6, with 7 bases lining up with TRBD1. Germline values: CDR1 MDHEN, CDR2 SYDVKM. Losses at the gene ends were 3 bases for V and 0 bases for J; bases not matched to a gene: 8. This CDR3 is built from 18 residues. The DNA for the CDR3 is TGTGCCAGCAGTTTGGGTGGAGGGGGCGTCTCCTATAATTCACCCCTCCACTTT. It is translated as CASSLGGGGVSYNSPLHF. The full variable domain, with the rest looked up from reference TRBV28 and TRBJ1-6, is DVKVTQSSRYLVKRTGEKVFLECVQDMDHENMFWYRQDPGLGLRLIYFSYDVKMKEKGDIPEGYSVSREKKERFSLILESASTNQTSMYLCASSLGGGGVSYNSPLHFGNGTRLTVT.

J is TRBJ1-6 and V is TRBV20-1; no firm D call. Germline V gene sequence: CDR1 DFQATT, CDR2 SNEGSKA (reference sequence). The CDR3 runs 8 residues. V lost 5 bases, J lost 19 bases, and 9 bases lay in between. CDR3 region: CSAYPGHF. The CDR3 DNA is TGCAGTGCTTACCCGGGACACTTT.

The J gene is TRBJ2-3, the V gene TRBV15, with TRBD2 matching 8 bases. Per germline, CDR1 LNHNV and CDR2 YYDKDF (reference sequence). CDR3 length: 17 residues. V shed 4 bases, J shed 5 bases, and the junction held 14 bases outside the gene matches. CDR3 bases: TGTGCCACCAGCACCCCAAAGCGGGGGCAGGGTAAAGATACGCAGTATTTT. Protein sequence: CATSTPKRGQGKDTQYF.

This rearrangement joins TRBV3-1 (or the pseudogene TRBV3-2) to TRBJ2-5; 7 nucleotides align to TRBD1. This CDR3 is 17 amino acids long. V was pared by 0 bases and J by 1 base, with 8 bases of the junction left unmatched. The germline CDR1 and CDR2 sequences are LGHDT and YNNKEL (reference sequence). CDR3 loop: CASSQEFGQGVQETQYF. The CDR3 DNA is TGTGCCAGCAGCCAAGAGTTTGGGCAGGGGGTCCAAGAGACCCAGTACTTC.

V is TRBV2 and J is TRBJ2-1; 13 bases fit TRBD2. The V gene end was trimmed by 6 bases and the J gene end by 9 bases; junction bases not matched to a gene: 8. Germline assignment: CDR1 SNHLY and CDR2 FYNNEI. There are 15 residues in the CDR3. The CDR3 region has the DNA TGTGCCAGCAGCGATGCCGGGACTAGCGGGGCTGAGCAGTTCTTC. It is translated as CASSDAGTSGAEQFF.

The J gene is TRBJ1-2, the V gene TRBV5-8; 8 nucleotides line up with TRBD1. In germline, CDR1 is SGHTS, CDR2 YDEGEE. V shed 4 bases and J 8 bases; nucleotides not matched to a gene: 7. The CDR3 runs 13 residues. The CDR3 loop reads CASSAGQGLGYTF. The CDR3 bases are TGTGCCAGCAGCGCCGGACAGGGCCTCGGCTACACCTTC.

This chain uses TRBV7-8 with TRBJ2-1; D may be TRBD2 (6 bases). Per germline, CDR1 SGHVS and CDR2 FQNEAQ. V was cut by 2 bases and J by 1 base, with 12 bases left in between. The CDR3 has 16 amino acids. This CDR3 reads CASSLRRGPSYNEQFF. The CDR3 nucleotides are TGTGCCAGCAGCTTACGGCGGGGACCGTCCTACAATGAGCAGTTCTTC.

The genes are TRBV7-2 and TRBJ2-7, with 8 nucleotides matching TRBD2. Germline CDR1 is SGHTA and CDR2 is FQGNSA. Germline trimming cut 0 bases from V and 5 bases from J; bases unmatched to any gene: 6. The CDR3 extends over 15 amino acids. The DNA of the CDR3 is TGTGCCAGCAGCTTAGCATCCGGGGGGGCACACGAGCAGTACTTC. The encoded protein is CASSLASGGAHEQYF. The entire variable domain, with the rest obtained from reference TRBV7-2 and TRBJ2-7, is as follows: GAGVSQSPSNKVTEKGKDVELRCDPISGHTALYWYRQSLGQGLEFLIYFQGNSAPDKSGLPSDRFSAERTGGSVSTLTIQRTQQEDSAVYLCASSLASGGAHEQYFGPGTRLTVT.

This rearrangement joins TRBV28 to TRBJ2-3, with D maybe TRBD2 (6 bases). This CDR3 contains 14 residues. Germline CDR1 and CDR2: MDHEN and SYDVKM. With 3 bases removed from V and 0 bases from J, the gap between germline ends came to 7 bases. CDR3 protein: CASSFGTSTDTQYF. For the CDR3, the DNA is TGTGCCAGCAGTTTTGGGACTAGCACAGATACGCAGTATTTT.

The rearrangement uses TRBV5-1 and TRBJ1-6; 7 bases are a match to TRBD1. The CDR3 sequence is 15 residues long. The germline CDR1 and CDR2 sequences are SGHRS and YFSETQ. J was trimmed by 10 bases and V by 3 bases; bases with no gene match: 10. In DNA, the CDR3 is TGCGCCAGCAGCTCTCGACAGGGATTCGAATCACCCCTCCACTTT. Residues: CASSSRQGFESPLHF. Full variable domain (missing parts from reference TRBV5-1 and TRBJ1-6): KAGVTQTPRYLIKTRGQQVTLSCSPISGHRSVSWYQQTPGQGLQFLFEYFSETQRNKGNFPGRFSGRQFSNSRSEMNVSTLELGDSALYLCASSSRQGFESPLHFGNGTRLTVT.

J is TRBJ2-1 and V is TRBV7-8; 9 positions agree with TRBD2. The J segment lost 3 bases and the V segment lost 1 base, leaving 7 bases of the junction unmatched. CDR3 size: 17 residues. CDR1 and CDR2 (germline): SGHVS, FQNEAQ. DNA for the CDR3: TGTGCCAGCAGCTTAGTCAGCGGGGGGATTTTCTACAATGAGCAGTTCTTC. Its translation is CASSLVSGGIFYNEQFF.

The V and J genes are TRBV5-6 and TRBJ2-5; D is possibly TRBD1 (6 bases). The germline V gene encodes CDR1 SGHDT and CDR2 YYEEEE. V was clipped by 3 bases and J by 5 bases, with 20 bases between them. The CDR3 is 16 residues long. CDR3 in DNA: TGTGCCAGCAGCTGGGTAGGGACAAGGTTAGAGGAGACCCAGTACTTC. Its protein product is CASSWVGTRLEETQYF.

V gene TRBV18 combines with J gene TRBJ2-7; a weak D match, TRBD2 (5 bases). The CDR3 has 15 residues. V shed 1 base and J shed 12 bases, with 22 bases lying between them. Germline CDR1 KGHSH, CDR2 LQKENI. The DNA for the CDR3 is TGTGCCAGCTCACCACAAAGTATGGAATCTACGGAGGCGTACTTC. Encoded protein: CASSPQSMESTEAYF.

The V gene is TRBV12-3 or TRBV12-4, the J gene TRBJ2-3; D might be TRBD1 (5 bases). Trimming pared 2 bases from V and 9 bases from J, leaving 9 bases between. This CDR3 is 12 amino acids long. The DNA of the CDR3 is TGTGCCAGCAGTTTAACAGCAGGGACGCAGTATTTT. Translated: CASSLTAGTQYF.

The chain carries TRBV18 and TRBJ2-5, with D possibly TRBD1 on 6 matching bases. Trimming stripped 5 bases from V and 1 base from J, with 8 bases between. The CDR3 has 13 residues. The germline CDR1 and CDR2 sequences are KGHSH and LQKENI. CDR3 bases: TGTGCCAGCTCAAGGACAGTCCAAGAGACCCAGTACTTC. The encoded protein is CASSRTVQETQYF.

This clone came up a few times. This chain connects TRBV27 to TRBJ2-7; 8 bases map to TRBD2. Germline V gene data show CDR1 as MNHEY and CDR2 as SMNVEV (reference sequence). Germline trimming cut 0 bases from V and 2 bases from J; bases unmatched to any gene: 9. This CDR3 comprises 17 residues. CDR3 protein: CASSLSVGDGGAYEQYF. The CDR3, as DNA: TGTGCCAGCAGTTTATCGGTAGGGGACGGGGGGGCCTACGAGCAGTACTTC.

This chain joins TRBV19 and TRBJ2-7; TRBD1 might be the D (6 bases). The CDR3 covers 14 residues. Germline lookup yields CDR1 LNHDA and CDR2 SQIVND (reference sequence). Between the trimmed V and J ends, which lost 6 bases and 3 bases, there was a span of 15 bases. CDR3 in amino acids: CASSPERQVYEQYF. The CDR3 DNA reads as TGTGCCAGTAGCCCCGAGAGACAGGTCTACGAGCAGTACTTC.

This clone was seen a single time. The chain recombines TRBV6-4 with TRBJ2-3; 8 positions match TRBD1. Germline lookup yields CDR1 MRHNA and CDR2 SNTAGT. Trimming removed 5 bases from V and 2 bases from J; junction bases left unmatched: 3. This CDR3 has 14 amino acids. Here the CDR3 DNA reads TGTGCCAGCAGTTCAGGGGGCATCACAGATACGCAGTATTTT. This encodes CASSSGGITDTQYF.

This chain connects TRBV15 to TRBJ2-7; TRBD1 aligns across 7 bases. This CDR3 spans 15 amino acids. Germline loops: CDR1 LNHNV, CDR2 YYDKDF (reference sequence). J gave up 0 bases and V 1 base, and 3 bases lay outside the gene matches. For the CDR3, the DNA is TGTGCCACCAGCAGAGTAGGGACAGCCTCCTACGAGCAGTACTTC. Translation gives CATSRVGTASYEQYF. The full variable domain, its missing parts supplied by reference TRBV15 and TRBJ2-7, is DAMVIQNPRYQVTQFGKPVTLSCSQTLNHNVMYWYQQKSSQAPKLLFHYYDKDFNNEADTPDNFQSRRPNTSFCFLDIRSPGLGDTAMYLCATSRVGTASYEQYFGPGTRLTVT.

This clone was counted a few times. As DNA, the CDR3 is TGCGCCAGCAGCTTGGGAGGGCCACACGAGACCCAGTACTTC. This codes for CASSLGGPHETQYF. The V and J genes are TRBV5-1 and TRBJ2-5; D is perhaps TRBD2 (5 bases). The CDR3 is 14 residues long. Trimming shortened V by 0 bases and J by 5 bases, and 11 bases separated the two germline ends. Looked up from germline, CDR1 is SGHRS and CDR2 is YFSETQ.

The V call is TRBV4-2, the J call TRBJ2-7; possible D gene TRBD1, 5 bases. V was trimmed by 0 bases and J by 0 bases, leaving 9 bases between them. Germline CDR1 is LGHNA and CDR2 is YNFKEQ. The CDR3 spans 15 residues. The CDR3 bases are TGTGCCAGCAGCCAAGATTGGGGCTTCTCCTACGAGCAGTACTTC. Protein: CASSQDWGFSYEQYF.

The chain combines TRBV6-6 with TRBJ1-5; maybe TRBD1 (5 bases). Per the germline V gene, CDR1 is MNHNY and CDR2 is SVGAGI (reference sequence). Deletions cut 5 bases from V and 9 bases from J, with 20 bases between. The CDR3 has 15 residues. DNA of the CDR3: TGTGCCAGCAGTCCCCGTGGAGGGGCGACTGGGCCCCAGCATTTT. It encodes CASSPRGGATGPQHF.

CDR3 coding DNA: TGCGCCAGCAGCCAATCCGGACAGGGGGCGAACACCGGGGAGCTGTTTTTT. This sequence encodes CASSQSGQGANTGELFF. The chain has TRBV4-1 and TRBJ2-2, with 10 nucleotides matching TRBD1. The CDR3 is 17 residues long. Germline CDR1 MGHRA, CDR2 YSYEKL. The trim removed 2 bases at V and 0 bases at J, leaving 3 bases unmatched.

The chain joins TRBV19 to TRBJ1-1; 8 bases are shared with TRBD1. After removal of 3 bases from V and 1 base from J, the junction contained 31 bases not matched to a gene. The V gene's germline CDR1 is LNHDA and CDR2 SQIVND (reference sequence). CDR3 length: 24 amino acids. The CDR3 spells CASSMRVRPAIRAGQGERNTEAFF. The CDR3, as DNA: TGTGCCAGTAGTATGCGAGTTCGTCCGGCCATTCGAGCCGGACAGGGCGAGAGGAACACTGAAGCTTTCTTT.

A few counts support this clone. The gene calls are TRBV9 and TRBJ1-3; D unclear. The CDR3 spans 12 residues. Deletions cut 1 base from V and 3 bases from J, with 2 bases between. The germline V gene encodes CDR1 SGDLS and CDR2 YYNGEE. The CDR3 DNA reads TGTGCCAGCAGCGTACTTGGAAACACCATATATTTT. Its translation is CASSVLGNTIYF. Complete variable domain (other parts from reference TRBV9 and TRBJ1-3): DSGVTQTPKHLITATGQRVTLRCSPRSGDLSVYWYQQSLDQGLQFLIQYYNGEERAKGNILERFSAQQFPDLHSELNLSSLELGDSALYFCASSVLGNTIYFGEGSWLTVV.

This chain links TRBV18 with TRBJ1-6, with TRBD1 matching 8 bases. Germline CDR1 and CDR2: KGHSH and LQKENI. The CDR3 is made up of 19 amino acids. Unmatched junction bases numbered 19, after V lost 3 bases and J lost 9 bases. CDR3 sequence reads: CASSPSGTGNIPDFSPLHF. For the CDR3, the DNA is TGTGCCAGCTCACCTTCCGGGACAGGTAACATCCCGGATTTTTCACCCCTCCACTTT.

The V and J genes are TRBV6-5 and TRBJ1-4, with 7 bases identical to TRBD1. Germline CDR1 and CDR2: MNHEY and SVGAGI. The CDR3 has 15 residues. The J segment lost 2 bases and the V segment lost 6 bases, leaving 6 bases of the junction unmatched. The CDR3 coding sequence is TGTGCCAGCAGCCCACAGGGACAGACTAATGAAAAACTGTTTTTT. Translating it yields CASSPQGQTNEKLFF.

The chain combines TRBV19 with TRBJ1-1, with TRBD1 as a possible D gene (5 bases). The CDR3 has 17 residues. Trimming removed 5 bases from V and 1 base from J, with 20 bases in between. Germline V gene lookup returns CDR1 LNHDA and CDR2 SQIVND (reference sequence). The CDR3 nucleotides read TGTGCCAGTAGTCCAGGACGGGGGGTGATAGCGAACACTGAAGCTTTCTTT. Amino acids: CASSPGRGVIANTEAFF.

V usage is TRBV7-2 and J usage is TRBJ1-5, with TRBD1 matching 8 bases. The CDR3 is made up of 15 amino acids. CDR1 and CDR2 (germline): SGHTA, FQGNSA. V lost 1 base, J lost 6 bases, and 5 bases stayed unmatched. CDR3 protein: CASSLDQGASQPQHF. CDR3 nucleotides: TGTGCCAGCAGCTTAGACCAGGGGGCAAGTCAGCCCCAGCATTTT. The full variable domain, rest sourced from reference TRBV7-2 and TRBJ1-5, is GAGVSQSPSNKVTEKGKDVELRCDPISGHTALYWYRQSLGQGLEFLIYFQGNSAPDKSGLPSDRFSAERTGGSVSTLTIQRTQQEDSAVYLCASSLDQGASQPQHFGDGTRLSIL.

V and J are TRBV11-3 and TRBJ2-3; 12 bases match TRBD1. Trimming cost V 4 bases and J 5 bases; bases outside gene matches: 4. The CDR3 totals 15 residues. Germline V gene data show CDR1 as SGHNT and CDR2 as YENEEA. DNA of the CDR3: TGTGCCAGCAGCTCGGGACAGGGGGCAGGAGATACGCAGTATTTT. Amino acids: CASSSGQGAGDTQYF.